This TCR beta chain is from a study of blood T cell repertoires in COVID-19. The overall study: Italy, Spain and the United States were the sources of the convalescent and acute COVID-19 samples. T cells, B-cell-depleted T cells, or PBMCs supplied cDNA or gDNA.

The length of the CDR3 is 17 residues. V was trimmed by 4 bases and J by 1 base, leaving 18 bases between them. CDR1 is LGHDT, CDR2 YNNKEL, per germline (reference sequence). Some clones are missing from TCRdb's copy, which holds only in-frame ones; the method was immunoSEQ multiplex PCR. In the table there are 250,000 to 400,000 clones, approximately 90% of which are singletons. Sequencing was done on a sample of peripheral blood. The chain carries TRBV3-1 (or the pseudogene TRBV3-2) and TRBJ2-3; no clear D. The TCR comes from a woman in her 30s with COVID-19, enrolled during active disease. CDR3 sequence reads: CASSPLPPRRRTDTQYF. The CDR3 DNA is TGTGCCAGCAGCCCCCTCCCTCCCCGGCGGCGCACAGATACGCAGTATTTT.